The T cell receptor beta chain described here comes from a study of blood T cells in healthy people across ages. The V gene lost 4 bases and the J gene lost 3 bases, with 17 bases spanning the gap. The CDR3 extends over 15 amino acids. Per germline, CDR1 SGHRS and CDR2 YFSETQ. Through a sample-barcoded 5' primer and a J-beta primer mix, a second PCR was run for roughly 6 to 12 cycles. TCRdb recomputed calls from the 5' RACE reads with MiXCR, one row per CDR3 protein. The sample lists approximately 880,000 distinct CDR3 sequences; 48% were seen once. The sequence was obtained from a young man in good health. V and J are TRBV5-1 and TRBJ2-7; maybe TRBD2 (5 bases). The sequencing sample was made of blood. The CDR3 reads CASSHDPGGSYEQYF. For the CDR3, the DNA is TGCGCCAGCAGCCACGACCCCGGAGGAAGCTACGAGCAGTACTTC. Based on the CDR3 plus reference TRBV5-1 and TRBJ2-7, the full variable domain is KAGVTQTPRYLIKTRGQQVTLSCSPISGHRSVSWYQQTPGQGLQFLFEYFSETQRNKGNFPGRFSGRQFSNSRSEMNVSTLELGDSALYLCASSHDPGGSYEQYFGPGTRLTVT.